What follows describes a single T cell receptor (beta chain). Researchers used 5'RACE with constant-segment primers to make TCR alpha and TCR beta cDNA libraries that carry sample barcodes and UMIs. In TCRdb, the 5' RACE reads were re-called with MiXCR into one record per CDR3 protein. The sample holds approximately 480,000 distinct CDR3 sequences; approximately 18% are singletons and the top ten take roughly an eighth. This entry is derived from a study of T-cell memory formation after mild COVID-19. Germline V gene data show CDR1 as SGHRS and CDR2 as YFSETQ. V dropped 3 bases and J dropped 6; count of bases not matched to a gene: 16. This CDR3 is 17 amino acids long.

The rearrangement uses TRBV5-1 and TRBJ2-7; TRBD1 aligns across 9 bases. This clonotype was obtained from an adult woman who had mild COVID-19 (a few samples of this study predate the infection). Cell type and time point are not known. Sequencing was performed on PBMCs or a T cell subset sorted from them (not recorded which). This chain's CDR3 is CASSYSPGQGLRGEQYF. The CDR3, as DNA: TGCGCCAGCAGCTATAGCCCGGGACAGGGATTGAGAGGCGAGCAGTACTTC.